This is a list of T cell receptor beta chains from one sample in a study of T-cell memory formation after mild COVID-19. TCRdb re-derived calls from the 5' RACE reads in MiXCR, one entry per CDR3 protein. The table has 400,000 or so distinct CDR3 sequences, 20% seen once; the top ten hold about 8.1%. The sequenced sample consisted of PBMCs or a T cell subset sorted from them (not recorded which). These receptors were taken from an adult woman who had mild COVID-19 (a few samples of this study predate the infection). Cell type and time point are not known. Both conserved end residues are part of each CDR3. The D gene is left open where the match is weak. Expanded clones get a size class; other rows say once, few or many, or leave the size out.

d_gene: TRBD2
abundance: -
j_gene: TRBJ2-3
v_gene: TRBV4-3
CDR3aa: CASSVPLLERGSTDTQYF
CDR3nt: TGCGCCAGCAGCGTCCCCCTTCTAGAGCGGGGGTCCACAGATACGCAGTATTTT

d_gene: -
abundance: -
j_gene: TRBJ2-5
v_gene: TRBV18
CDR3aa: CASSPDVPQETQYF
CDR3nt: TGTGCCAGCTCACCCGACGTCCCCCAAGAGACCCAGTACTTC

d_gene: -
abundance: few
j_gene: TRBJ1-5
v_gene: TRBV5-6
CDR3aa: CASSANSYNQPQHF
CDR3nt: TGTGCCAGCAGCGCCAACAGCTACAATCAGCCCCAGCATTTT

d_gene: TRBD1
abundance: few
j_gene: TRBJ2-7
v_gene: TRBV9
CDR3aa: CASSVGVGDRGYEQYF
CDR3nt: TGTGCCAGCAGCGTAGGGGTTGGGGACAGGGGCTACGAGCAGTACTTC

d_gene: TRBD2
abundance: few
j_gene: TRBJ2-5
v_gene: TRBV3-1
CDR3aa: CASSQEAGAETQYF
CDR3nt: TGTGCCAGCAGCCAAGAAGCGGGAGCTGAGACCCAGTACTTC

d_gene: -
abundance: -
j_gene: TRBJ1-5
v_gene: TRBV6-6
CDR3aa: CASGPRNQPQHF
CDR3nt: TGTGCCAGCGGACCCCGGAATCAGCCCCAGCATTTT

d_gene: -
abundance: -
j_gene: TRBJ1-1
v_gene: TRBV4-1
CDR3aa: CASSQGRAIEAFF
CDR3nt: TGCGCCAGCAGCCAAGGAAGAGCTATTGAAGCTTTCTTT

d_gene: -
abundance: few
j_gene: TRBJ1-2
v_gene: TRBV20-1
CDR3aa: CSAYDGGPSGYTF
CDR3nt: TGCAGTGCTTACGATGGGGGGCCATCCGGCTACACCTTC

d_gene: -
abundance: few
j_gene: TRBJ1-5
v_gene: TRBV20-1
CDR3aa: CSAKAAGGNQPQHF
CDR3nt: TGCAGTGCTAAGGCAGCCGGGGGCAATCAGCCCCAGCATTTT

d_gene: -
abundance: few
j_gene: TRBJ2-1
v_gene: TRBV7-9
CDR3aa: CASRAGTPRNYEQFF
CDR3nt: TGTGCCAGCAGGGCCGGGACACCTCGAAACTACGAGCAGTTCTTC

d_gene: -
abundance: -
j_gene: TRBJ2-7
v_gene: TRBV5-4
CDR3aa: CASSLISRGYEQYF
CDR3nt: TGTGCCAGCAGCTTGATTAGTAGGGGCTACGAGCAGTACTTC

d_gene: -
abundance: few
j_gene: TRBJ1-5
v_gene: TRBV6-5
CDR3aa: CASSPGPGPQHF
CDR3nt: TGTGCCAGCAGTCCAGGGCCGGGACCCCAGCATTTT

d_gene: TRBD1
abundance: -
j_gene: TRBJ2-3
v_gene: TRBV24-1
CDR3aa: CATSDSNRDRAADTQYF
CDR3nt: TGTGCCACCAGTGATTCTAACCGGGACAGGGCTGCAGATACGCAGTATTTT

d_gene: TRBD1
abundance: many
j_gene: TRBJ2-3
v_gene: TRBV24-1
CDR3aa: CATSDPDRSTDTQYF
CDR3nt: TGTGCCACCAGTGACCCGGACAGGAGCACAGATACGCAGTATTTT

d_gene: -
abundance: few
j_gene: TRBJ2-7
v_gene: TRBV12-3/TRBV12-4
CDR3aa: CASSAPTREQYF
CDR3nt: TGTGCCAGCAGTGCCCCTACCCGCGAGCAGTACTTC

d_gene: TRBD1
abundance: -
j_gene: TRBJ2-3
v_gene: TRBV9
CDR3aa: CASSVFGTAADTQYF
CDR3nt: TGTGCCAGCAGCGTTTTCGGGACAGCGGCAGATACGCAGTATTTT

d_gene: -
abundance: few
j_gene: TRBJ2-5
v_gene: TRBV5-1
CDR3aa: CASSLGLWEETQYF
CDR3nt: TGCGCCAGCAGCTTGGGGCTGTGGGAAGAGACCCAGTACTTC

d_gene: TRBD2
abundance: -
j_gene: TRBJ2-7
v_gene: TRBV5-1
CDR3aa: CASSLTSARSYEQYF
CDR3nt: TGCGCCAGCAGTCTTACTAGCGCCCGCTCCTACGAGCAGTACTTC

d_gene: -
abundance: few
j_gene: TRBJ2-1
v_gene: TRBV2
CDR3aa: CASSDGTDPNEQFF
CDR3nt: TGTGCCAGCAGTGATGGCACCGACCCTAATGAGCAGTTCTTC

d_gene: -
abundance: -
j_gene: TRBJ2-7
v_gene: TRBV4-2
CDR3aa: CASSPPAPGEQYF
CDR3nt: TGTGCCAGCAGCCCCCCAGCACCGGGAGAGCAGTACTTC

d_gene: TRBD2
abundance: few
j_gene: TRBJ2-3
v_gene: TRBV5-4
CDR3aa: CASSLVQRGSDTQYF
CDR3nt: TGTGCCAGCAGCTTGGTGCAGCGGGGCTCTGATACGCAGTATTTT

d_gene: TRBD2
abundance: few
j_gene: TRBJ2-1
v_gene: TRBV4-3
CDR3aa: CASSPRTSGIYNEQFF
CDR3nt: TGCGCCAGCAGCCCTAGGACTAGCGGGATCTACAATGAGCAGTTCTTC

d_gene: -
abundance: -
j_gene: TRBJ1-1
v_gene: TRBV5-1
CDR3aa: CASRGDVGVSTEAFF
CDR3nt: TGCGCCAGCAGGGGGGATGTAGGTGTGAGCACTGAAGCTTTCTTT

d_gene: -
abundance: few
j_gene: TRBJ1-6
v_gene: TRBV11-2
CDR3aa: CASRLRVSYNSPLHF
CDR3nt: TGTGCCAGCAGGCTAAGAGTGTCCTATAATTCACCCCTCCACTTT

d_gene: TRBD1
abundance: few
j_gene: TRBJ2-7
v_gene: TRBV5-1
CDR3aa: CASSLGDRDWSYEQYF
CDR3nt: TGCGCCAGCAGCTTGGGTGACAGGGATTGGTCCTACGAGCAGTACTTC

d_gene: TRBD2
abundance: -
j_gene: TRBJ2-1
v_gene: TRBV6-5
CDR3aa: CASSPSSGRVYNEQFF
CDR3nt: TGTGCCAGCAGCCCTAGTAGCGGGAGAGTTTACAATGAGCAGTTCTTC

d_gene: TRBD2
abundance: -
j_gene: TRBJ2-3
v_gene: TRBV5-1
CDR3aa: CASSPTSGGSPQYF
CDR3nt: TGCGCCAGCAGCCCCACTAGCGGTGGGAGCCCGCAGTATTTT

d_gene: TRBD1
abundance: many
j_gene: TRBJ1-2
v_gene: TRBV7-2
CDR3aa: CASSSGQGRGYGYTF
CDR3nt: TGTGCCAGCAGCTCCGGACAGGGCAGAGGCTATGGCTACACCTTC

d_gene: -
abundance: few
j_gene: TRBJ2-7
v_gene: TRBV7-9
CDR3aa: CASSLAPRGWQDYEQYF
CDR3nt: TGTGCCAGCAGCTTAGCCCCTCGGGGGTGGCAGGACTACGAGCAGTACTTC

d_gene: -
abundance: few
j_gene: TRBJ2-7
v_gene: TRBV25-1
CDR3aa: CASSETGSSYEQYF
CDR3nt: TGTGCCAGCAGTGAGACAGGCAGCTCCTACGAGCAGTACTTC

d_gene: -
abundance: -
j_gene: TRBJ1-1
v_gene: TRBV11-2
CDR3aa: CASSLGPNSTAMNTEAFF
CDR3nt: TGTGCCAGCAGCTTAGGCCCCAACTCGACAGCTATGAACACTGAAGCTTTCTTT

d_gene: -
abundance: -
j_gene: TRBJ2-3
v_gene: TRBV9
CDR3aa: CASSPIWTSTSTDTQYF
CDR3nt: TGTGCCAGCAGCCCAATTTGGACAAGCACTAGCACAGATACGCAGTATTTT

d_gene: -
abundance: -
j_gene: TRBJ2-7
v_gene: TRBV2
CDR3aa: CASSSAGAPYEQYF
CDR3nt: TGTGCCAGCAGTTCCGCGGGGGCACCCTACGAGCAGTACTTC

d_gene: -
abundance: -
j_gene: TRBJ2-3
v_gene: TRBV7-9
CDR3aa: CASSFNARESHTDTQYF
CDR3nt: TGTGCCAGCAGCTTTAACGCCAGGGAGAGTCACACAGATACGCAGTATTTT

d_gene: TRBD1
abundance: -
j_gene: TRBJ2-1
v_gene: TRBV7-9
CDR3aa: CASSFVGDRAYNEQFF
CDR3nt: TGTGCCAGCAGCTTCGTTGGGGACAGGGCCTACAATGAGCAGTTCTTC

d_gene: -
abundance: -
j_gene: TRBJ1-2
v_gene: TRBV7-9
CDR3aa: CASSLESGARDGYTF
CDR3nt: TGTGCCAGCAGCTTAGAGTCCGGGGCCCGGGATGGCTACACCTTC